The entry that follows covers one TCR beta chain sequence. The record originates from a study of OX40 agonist ivuxolimab in advanced cancers. Germline assignment: CDR1 SQVTM and CDR2 ANQGSEA. The CDR3 is made up of 13 amino acids. V was trimmed by 6 bases and J by 1 base, leaving 11 bases between them. Some clones are missing from TCRdb's copy, which holds only in-frame ones; the method was immunoSEQ multiplex PCR. The sample yields about 20,000 clones, 70% to 90% seen once. The material was CD4+ or CD8+ T cells sorted from blood, obtained in a trial of the OX40 agonist ivuxolimab. The V gene is TRBV29-1, the J gene TRBJ2-3; the D call may be TRBD1 or TRBD2 (5 bases each). The sequence derives from an adult with an advanced solid tumor such as melanoma, head and neck, liver or kidney cancer. The CDR3 loop is CSVPRGGTDTQYF. DNA for the CDR3: TGCAGCGTGCCAAGAGGGGGCACAGATACGCAGTATTTT.